This T cell receptor beta chain was recovered during a study of T cell changes during pregnancy in multiple sclerosis. CDR3 size: 15 residues. Germline CDR1 is MNHEY and CDR2 is SVGAGI. The V gene lost 5 bases and the J gene lost 8 bases, with 19 bases spanning the gap. TCRdb keeps only in-frame clones here, not all; method: immunoSEQ multiplex PCR. The sample carries 29,000 or so clones, roughly 87% recorded once. Sequencing used CD8+ T cells from peripheral blood mononuclear cells, obtained in the second trimester of pregnancy. This clonotype was sampled from a female donor with multiple sclerosis, enrolled in a pregnancy study. V gene TRBV6-5 combines with J gene TRBJ2-4, with D perhaps TRBD1 (6 bases). The CDR3 is CASSTGQGPGDIQYF. The CDR3 region has the DNA TGTGCCAGCAGTACTGGGCAGGGGCCAGGAGACATTCAGTACTTC.